The clone carrying this T cell receptor (beta chain) was counted once. Its specificity is not known. Germline-derived CDR1 and CDR2 are ENHRY and SYGVKD. V dropped 4 bases and J dropped 9 bases, with 13 bases sitting between them. CDR3 length: 13 residues. Only in-frame clones appear in the TCRdb table, and some are missing; sequencing was by immunoSEQ multiplex PCR. The sample contains about 68,000 clones, 75% to 90% of which appear only once. The ViraFEST assay expanded antigen-specific CD4+ T cells with viral peptide pools before sequencing. Subsequent to approximately 11 days of culture, CD4+ T cells were isolated. Among the vaccine recipients, none had a prior SARS-CoV-2 infection, and nucleocapsid antibodies were negative. The data were obtained in a study of vaccination effects on CD4 cells after COVID-19.

The TCR comes from a human donor who received a COVID-19 vaccine. The specimen was CD4+ T cells from PBMCs cultured with SARS-CoV-2 spike peptides, collected before COVID-19 vaccination. The rearrangement uses TRBV10-3 and TRBJ2-1; tentatively, D is TRBD1 (5 bases). In nucleotides, the CDR3 is TGTGCCATCAGTGGGGTAGGGCAGGGTGAGCAGTTCTTC. As protein: CAISGVGQGEQFF.